These 16 T cell receptor beta chains were all obtained from the same sample, sequenced in a study of T cell repertoires in cytomegalovirus infection. The antigens these receptors bind are not known. In TCRdb, the reads were re-called with MiXCR into one record per CDR3 protein. The table lists hundreds of thousands of distinct CDR3 sequences, around 30% of them singletons. The source was cultured PBMCs, collected from culture after CMV antigen stimulation. The receptors were sampled from a human donor in good health (CMV status not recorded). Some clones in this sample may be carry-over from other donors' samples.

CDR3 loop: CAISESTRGSQHF. CDR3 nucleotides: TGTGCCATCAGTGAGTCGACTCGGGGCAGCCAGCATTTT. V is TRBV10-3 and J is TRBJ1-5, with D perhaps TRBD1 (5 bases). CDR3 length equals 13 residues. Looked up from germline, CDR1 is ENHRY and CDR2 is SYGVKD. Trimming removed 0 bases from V and 12 bases from J, with 12 bases in between.

This clonotype was found a few times. This rearrangement joins TRBV7-8 to TRBJ1-2; D is unclear. Germline V gene lookup returns CDR1 SGHVS and CDR2 FQNEAQ. This CDR3 is built from 14 residues. V was clipped by 1 base and J by 7 bases, with 13 bases between them. In DNA, the CDR3 is TGTGCCAGCAGCTTAGACCGCGAGGGAGCTGGCTACACCTTC. This gives the protein CASSLDREGAGYTF. Combining the CDR3 with reference TRBV7-8 and TRBJ1-2 gives the whole variable domain GAGVSQSPRYKVAKRGQDVALRCDPISGHVSLFWYQQALGQGPEFLTYFQNEAQLDKSGLPSDRFFAERPEGSVSTLKIQRTQQEDSAVYLCASSLDREGAGYTFGSGTRLTVV.

The chain is built from TRBV4-2 and TRBJ2-2, with 8 bases lining up with TRBD2. Germline CDR1 is LGHNA and CDR2 is YNFKEQ. The CDR3 totals 16 residues. J gave up 4 bases and V 1 base, and 5 bases lay outside the gene matches. The CDR3: CASSQAVAGFTGELFF. DNA of the CDR3: TGTGCCAGCAGCCAAGCAGTAGCGGGATTCACCGGGGAGCTGTTTTTT.

The J gene is TRBJ2-7, the V gene TRBV5-4; 9 bases agree with TRBD2. This CDR3 contains 14 residues. Looked up from germline, CDR1 is SGHNT and CDR2 is YYREEE (reference sequence). Trimming cost V 4 bases and J 6 bases; bases outside gene matches: 8. The CDR3 nucleotides are TGTGCCAGCAGCATTAGCGGGAGAGGGCTCGAGCAGTACTTC. Translation: CASSISGRGLEQYF.

Concerning this clonotype: An end of the junction does not agree with germline; a read error may underlie this. The chain joins TRBV12-3 or TRBV12-4 to TRBJ1-3; D is ambiguous. This CDR3 is 15 amino acids long. The CDR3 loop reads CATSHNQVALDTIYF. CDR3 nucleotides: TGTGCCACCAGTCATAACCAGGTGGCATTGGACACCATATATTTT.

The chain joins TRBV4-1 to TRBJ2-3, with 14 nucleotides matching TRBD2. Losses at the gene ends were 0 bases for V and 6 bases for J; bases not matched to a gene: 5. CDR3 length equals 17 residues. Germline CDR1 is MGHRA and CDR2 is YSYEKL. This CDR3 reads CASSQDRTSGGKDTQYF. For the CDR3, the DNA is TGCGCCAGCAGCCAAGATCGGACTAGCGGGGGGAAGGATACGCAGTATTTT.

The table lists this clonotype with many counts. The rearrangement uses TRBV7-2 and TRBJ1-4; weak D call: TRBD1 (5 bases). The germline V gene has CDR1 SGHTA and CDR2 FQGNSA. Trimming took off 7 bases at V and 0 bases at J, with 12 bases between the two ends. There are 15 residues in the CDR3. In DNA form, the CDR3 reads TGTGCCAGCACCGGCAGGGACGCAACTAATGAAAAACTGTTTTTT. It encodes CASTGRDATNEKLFF.

This rearrangement joins TRBV20-1 to TRBJ1-4, with D unclear. Deletions cut 6 bases from V and 0 bases from J, with 8 bases between. The CDR3 has 13 amino acids. Germline V gene sequence: CDR1 DFQATT, CDR2 SNEGSKA (reference sequence). The CDR3 loop is CSALESTNEKLFF. CDR3 in DNA: TGCAGTGCCCTAGAGTCAACTAATGAAAAACTGTTTTTT.

This rearrangement joins TRBV19 to TRBJ1-5, with D perhaps matching TRBD1 (5 bases). This CDR3 has 13 residues. The V gene lost 4 bases and the J gene lost 14 bases, with 18 bases spanning the gap. Germline CDR1 is LNHDA and CDR2 is SQIVND (reference sequence). The CDR3 bases are TGTGCCAGTAGTACAGCCCCGGGGACGAAGGAGCATTTT. As protein: CASSTAPGTKEHF. The complete variable domain, with remaining parts taken from reference TRBV19 and TRBJ1-5, reads DGGITQSPKYLFRKEGQNVTLSCEQNLNHDAMYWYRQDPGQGLRLIYYSQIVNDFQKGDIAEGYSVSREKKESFPLTVTSAQKNPTAFYLCASSTAPGTKEHFGDGTRLSIL.

The chain combines TRBV20-1 with TRBJ2-1; TRBD2 matches 7 bases. The V and J ends lost 0 bases and 4 bases, in that order; junction bases with no gene match: 9. Germline V gives CDR1 DFQATT, CDR2 SNEGSKA (reference sequence). The CDR3 totals 16 residues. As DNA, the CDR3 is TGCAGTGCTAGAGATAGTGGAGCGGGGCCTTACAATGAGCAGTTCTTC. It translates to CSARDSGAGPYNEQFF.

This clonotype occurred a few times. V usage is TRBV28 and J usage is TRBJ1-3; 8 bases line up with TRBD1. The germline CDR1 and CDR2 sequences are MDHEN and SYDVKM. J gave up 6 bases and V 6 bases, and 7 bases lay outside the gene matches. The CDR3 sequence is 14 residues long. This chain's CDR3 is CASRHGQGSNTIYF. The CDR3 coding sequence is TGTGCCAGCAGACACGGACAGGGTTCAAACACCATATATTTT.

The chain links TRBV20-1 to TRBJ2-3; the D gene is possibly TRBD2 (5 bases). Trimming took off 0 bases at V and 1 base at J, with 11 bases between the two ends. Germline CDR1 reads DFQATT; CDR2 reads SNEGSKA (reference sequence). The CDR3 covers 15 residues. The CDR3 here is CSARDGGSGTDTQYF. For the CDR3, the DNA is TGCAGTGCTAGAGACGGTGGTAGCGGCACAGATACGCAGTATTTT.

The chain carries TRBV20-1 and TRBJ2-7, with D possibly TRBD1 on 5 matching bases. The V end was cut by 0 bases, the J end by 3 bases, with 9 bases between. The CDR3 extends over 13 amino acids. The germline gives CDR1 DFQATT, CDR2 SNEGSKA (reference sequence). The CDR3 DNA reads TGCAGTGCTAGAGATTACAGGAACTACGAGCAGTACTTC. Translating it yields CSARDYRNYEQYF.

This clonotype was counted at least ten times. The chain is built from TRBV7-2 and TRBJ2-5; D is perhaps TRBD2 (5 bases). Germline V gene data show CDR1 as SGHTA and CDR2 as FQGNSA. The V end lost 5 bases, the J end lost 4 bases, and 14 bases lay between the germline ends. This CDR3 has 14 residues. CDR3 bases: TGTGCCAGCAGCCCTGAGCCCGGGGTAGAGACCCAGTACTTC. Translation: CASSPEPGVETQYF.

The V and J genes are TRBV30 and TRBJ1-1; D might be TRBD1 (5 bases). The V end was cut by 0 bases, the J end by 1 base, with 9 bases between. Germline CDR1 GTSNPN, CDR2 SVGIG (reference sequence). This CDR3 spans 14 amino acids. CDR3 amino acids: CAWSVSTGNTEAFF. DNA for the CDR3: TGTGCCTGGAGTGTATCTACAGGGAACACTGAAGCTTTCTTT.

The sample holds a few counts of this clonotype. This rearrangement joins TRBV2 to TRBJ2-1; 7 bases agree with TRBD2. The germline V gene encodes CDR1 SNHLY and CDR2 FYNNEI. J lost 7 bases, V lost 7 bases, and 16 bases had no gene match. The CDR3 is 16 amino acids. For the CDR3, the DNA is TGTGCCAGCAAGGATCCCCTAGCGGTCCGGAGGAATGAGCAGTTCTTC. As protein: CASKDPLAVRRNEQFF.